Listed here are 30 T cell receptor beta chains from one sample, sequenced in a study of OX40 agonist ivuxolimab in advanced cancers. Method: immunoSEQ multiplex PCR; TCRdb's copy keeps in-frame clones and lacks some. The table records tens of thousands of clones, 70% to 85% of them present only once. The specimen was CD4+ or CD8+ T cells sorted from blood, collected in a trial of the OX40 agonist ivuxolimab. Receptors were obtained from an adult with an advanced solid tumor such as melanoma, head and neck, liver or kidney cancer.

This clone was detected once. The chain recombines TRBV7-3 with TRBJ2-5; possible D gene TRBD2, 6 bases. Germline V gene lookup returns CDR1 SGHTA and CDR2 FQGTGA. V was pared by 5 bases and J by 1 base, with 17 bases between. The CDR3 sequence is 16 residues long. The CDR3 DNA reads as TGTGCCAGCAGCCACCCCCAGCGGGCAATCCAAGAGACCCAGTACTTC. Protein: CASSHPQRAIQETQYF.

V usage is TRBV7-9 and J usage is TRBJ2-1, with 7 bases identical to TRBD1. CDR3 length equals 16 residues. Germline V gene lookup returns CDR1 SEHNR and CDR2 FQNEAQ (reference sequence). Trimming took 5 bases from V and 7 from J; bases not matched to a gene: 14. CDR3 bases: TGTGCCAGCAGCCCTTGGGGGCAGGGGGTTATGAATGAGCAGTTCTTC. This sequence encodes CASSPWGQGVMNEQFF. Full variable domain (missing parts from reference TRBV7-9 and TRBJ2-1): DTGVSQNPRHKITKRGQNVTFRCDPISEHNRLYWYRQTLGQGPEFLTYFQNEAQLEKSRLLSDRFSAERPKGSFSTLEIQRTEQGDSAMYLCASSPWGQGVMNEQFFGPGTRLTVL.

V usage is TRBV28 and J usage is TRBJ1-4; the D gene is possibly TRBD1 (5 bases). The germline gives CDR1 MDHEN, CDR2 SYDVKM. The CDR3 consists of 16 residues. Trimming left V 7 bases short and J 0 bases short, with 15 bases between. The CDR3 reads CASTQPGGATNEKLFF. In nucleotides, the CDR3 is TGTGCCAGCACTCAACCCGGAGGGGCAACTAATGAAAAACTGTTTTTT. The full variable domain, with the rest looked up from reference TRBV28 and TRBJ1-4, is DVKVTQSSRYLVKRTGEKVFLECVQDMDHENMFWYRQDPGLGLRLIYFSYDVKMKEKGDIPEGYSVSREKKERFSLILESASTNQTSMYLCASTQPGGATNEKLFFGSGTQLSVL.

This sequence joins TRBV28 and TRBJ2-7, with D possibly being TRBD1 (6 bases). This CDR3 is built from 14 residues. Trimming took off 6 bases at V and 2 bases at J, with 14 bases between the two ends. Germline V gene sequence: CDR1 MDHEN, CDR2 SYDVKM. The CDR3 protein is CASRRQVGAYEQYF. CDR3 in DNA: TGTGCCAGCAGACGACAGGTAGGGGCCTACGAGCAGTACTTC.

V usage is TRBV27 and J usage is TRBJ1-1; a possible D gene is TRBD1 (5 bases). CDR3 length: 14 amino acids. The V end was cut by 5 bases, the J end by 4 bases, with 14 bases between. CDR1 and CDR2 from the germline V gene are MNHEY and SMNVEV (reference sequence). The CDR3 region has the DNA TGTGCCAGCAGTAGGGCAGGGAGTGGCACTGAAGCTTTCTTT. Translation gives CASSRAGSGTEAFF.

The CDR3 reads CASSFTGAGKNIQYF. The DNA of the CDR3 is TGTGCCAGCAGTTTTACAGGGGCGGGCAAAAACATTCAGTACTTC. This chain uses TRBV28 with TRBJ2-4, with TRBD1 matching 7 bases. Trimming took 3 bases from V and 3 from J; bases not matched to a gene: 5. The CDR3 length is 15 residues. CDR1 is MDHEN, CDR2 SYDVKM, per germline.

As for this clone: The sample holds other DNA sequences that translate to the same CDR3. This sequence joins TRBV2 and TRBJ2-7; the match to TRBD2 covers 10 bases. Germline V gives CDR1 SNHLY, CDR2 FYNNEI. CDR3 size: 14 residues. With V trimmed by 8 bases and J by 5 bases, 9 bases remained unmatched. In nucleotides, the CDR3 is TGTGCCAGCTCGAGTAGCGGGAGGATAAACGAGCAGTACTTC. Translating it yields CASSSSGRINEQYF.

A few counts support this clone. V and J are TRBV5-6 and TRBJ2-1; D unresolved. The V gene's germline CDR1 is SGHDT and CDR2 YYEEEE. The V end was cut by 0 bases, the J end by 4 bases, with 8 bases between. The CDR3 covers 14 residues. Here the CDR3 DNA reads TGTGCCAGCAGCTTGGGTTGGCGGTACAATGAGCAGTTCTTC. It is translated as CASSLGWRYNEQFF. The variable domain in full, completed from reference TRBV5-6 and TRBJ2-1, reads DAGVTQSPTHLIKTRGQQVTLRCSPKSGHDTVSWYQQALGQGPQFIFQYYEEEERQRGNFPDRFSGHQFPNYSSELNVNALLLGDSALYLCASSLGWRYNEQFFGPGTRLTVL.

A few counts support this clone. The chain joins TRBV11-2 to TRBJ2-3; D not resolved. Germline CDR1 and CDR2: SGHAT and FQNNGV. This CDR3 spans 13 amino acids. Trimming took off 1 base at V and 4 bases at J, with 6 bases between the two ends. CDR3 residues: CASSLAYSDTQYF. DNA for the CDR3: TGTGCCAGCAGCTTAGCCTACTCAGATACGCAGTATTTT. The variable domain in full, with the rest retrieved from reference TRBV11-2 and TRBJ2-3, is EAGVAQSPRYKIIEKRQSVAFWCNPISGHATLYWYQQILGQGPKLLIQFQNNGVVDDSQLPKDRFSAERLKGVDSTLKIQPAKLEDSAVYLCASSLAYSDTQYFGPGTRLTVL.

The chain employs TRBV11-2 and TRBJ1-3; D gene ambiguous. From germline, CDR1 is SGHAT and CDR2 FQNNGV. Deletions cut 0 bases from V and 1 base from J, with 13 bases between. CDR3 length: 17 residues. This chain's CDR3 is CASSLEAGVGSGNTIYF. CDR3 DNA sequence: TGTGCCAGCAGCTTAGAAGCGGGAGTAGGGTCTGGAAACACCATATATTTT.

V is TRBV1 and J is TRBJ2-7; the DNA was not compared with TRBD2, the D call given in the table. TRBV1 is noted as a pseudogene. The CDR3 totals 17 residues. CDR3 amino acids: CTSSQDLGLAGHYEQYF. The CDR3 DNA sequence: TGCACCAGCAGCCAAGATCTGGGACTAGCGGGTCACTACGAGCAGTACTTC.

CDR3 residues: CASSVAPGQGEYGYTF. The CDR3 DNA follows: TGTGCCAGCAGCGTAGCCCCCGGACAGGGAGAATATGGCTACACCTTC. The rearrangement joins TRBV9 to TRBJ1-2, with 8 bases identical to TRBD1. The CDR3 is made up of 16 amino acids. After removal of 0 bases from V and 5 bases from J, the junction contained 9 bases not matched to a gene. Germline CDR1 is SGDLS and CDR2 is YYNGEE. Filled out from reference TRBV9 and TRBJ1-2, the complete variable domain reads DSGVTQTPKHLITATGQRVTLRCSPRSGDLSVYWYQQSLDQGLQFLIQYYNGEERAKGNILERFSAQQFPDLHSELNLSSLELGDSALYFCASSVAPGQGEYGYTFGSGTRLTVV.

This clone was recorded once. The chain is built from TRBV9 and TRBJ2-3; unclear D gene. Germline V lookup: CDR1 SGDLS, CDR2 YYNGEE. CDR3 length equals 15 residues. The germline V and J ends were trimmed by 2 bases and 4 bases, with 14 bases remaining between them. This CDR3 is CASSVKVGYADTQYF. The DNA for the CDR3 is TGTGCCAGCAGCGTCAAGGTAGGGTACGCAGATACGCAGTATTTT.

There are a few counts of this clone. The rearrangement links TRBV13 to TRBJ2-7, with D perhaps TRBD1 or TRBD2 (5 bases each). Germline loops: CDR1 PRHDT, CDR2 FYEKMQ (reference sequence). V was trimmed by 1 base and J by 6 bases, leaving 19 bases between them. The CDR3 is made up of 16 amino acids. Written as DNA, the CDR3 is TGTGCCAGCAGCTTAGCTGGGGAGCAGGGTTCGGTCGAGCAGTACTTC. Translating gives CASSLAGEQGSVEQYF. Filled out from reference TRBV13 and TRBJ2-7, the complete variable domain reads AAGVIQSPRHLIKEKRETATLKCYPIPRHDTVYWYQQGPGQDPQFLISFYEKMQSDKGSIPDRFSAQQFSDYHSELNMSSLELGDSALYFCASSLAGEQGSVEQYFGPGTRLTVT.

This clone was recorded once. The chain employs TRBV7-9 and TRBJ2-1, with 9 bases matching TRBD2. CDR1 and CDR2 from the germline V gene are SEHNR and FQNEAQ (reference sequence). There are 15 residues in the CDR3. Germline trimming cut 0 bases from V and 7 bases from J; bases unmatched to any gene: 4. The CDR3 coding sequence is TGTGCCAGCAGCTTAGCTCTAGCGGGAACGAATGAGCAGTTCTTC. Translated, it gives CASSLALAGTNEQFF.

J is TRBJ2-3 and V is TRBV7-6, with 11 bases aligning to TRBD2. The CDR3 covers 16 residues. V lost 6 bases to trimming and J lost 4 bases; unmatched junction nucleotides: 9. The germline CDR1 and CDR2 sequences are SGHVS and FNYEAQ. CDR3 sequence: CASRMASGGRADTQYF. The DNA of the CDR3 is TGTGCCAGCAGAATGGCTAGCGGGGGGAGGGCAGATACGCAGTATTTT. The complete variable domain, with remaining parts taken from reference TRBV7-6 and TRBJ2-3, reads GAGVSQSPRYKVTKRGQDVALRCDPISGHVSLYWYRQALGQGPEFLTYFNYEAQQDKSGLPNDRFSAERPEGSISTLTIQRTEQRDSAMYRCASRMASGGRADTQYFGPGTRLTVL.

The chain joins TRBV18 to TRBJ2-5, with D possibly matching TRBD2 (7 bases). Trimming removed 3 bases from V and 7 bases from J, with 21 bases in between. The germline gives CDR1 KGHSH, CDR2 LQKENI. The CDR3 totals 16 residues. This chain's CDR3 is CASSPGESGGSWTQYF. The CDR3 bases are TGTGCCAGCTCACCCGGTGAATCGGGGGGCAGCTGGACCCAGTACTTC.

The J gene is TRBJ2-7, the V gene TRBV5-6; D not certain. The V end was cut by 1 base, the J end by 3 bases, with 8 bases between. The CDR3 has 13 residues. The germline CDR1 and CDR2 sequences are SGHDT and YYEEEE. CDR3 sequence: CASSLLYIYEQYF. The CDR3 DNA sequence: TGTGCCAGCAGCTTGTTATATATCTACGAGCAGTACTTC. The full variable domain, its missing parts supplied by reference TRBV5-6 and TRBJ2-7, is DAGVTQSPTHLIKTRGQQVTLRCSPKSGHDTVSWYQQALGQGPQFIFQYYEEEERQRGNFPDRFSGHQFPNYSSELNVNALLLGDSALYLCASSLLYIYEQYFGPGTRLTVT.

There are a few counts of this clone. The chain has TRBV2 and TRBJ2-7; the match to TRBD2 covers 7 bases. The CDR3 covers 12 residues. Germline CDR1 reads SNHLY; CDR2 reads FYNNEI. V trimming: 10 bases; J trimming: 0 bases; junction bases outside the gene matches: 3. CDR3 nucleotide sequence: TGTGCCACCCGGGACTACTCCTACGAGCAGTACTTC. It is translated as CATRDYSYEQYF.

CDR3 coding DNA: TGTGCCAGCAGTTGGGACTACGAGCAGTACTTC. It encodes CASSWDYEQYF. The chain links TRBV28 to TRBJ2-7; no clear D gene. CDR1 is MDHEN and CDR2 is SYDVKM in the germline V gene. Trimming removed 4 bases at V and 3 bases at J, with 4 bases between. The CDR3 spans 11 residues.

This chain joins TRBV7-2 and TRBJ2-3; D call uncertain. Per germline, CDR1 SGHTA and CDR2 FQGNSA. The CDR3 runs 14 residues. The V gene lost 3 bases and the J gene lost 4 bases, with 11 bases spanning the gap. The DNA of the CDR3 is TGTGCCAGCAGCTTCGAAGTAGACCCAGATACGCAGTATTTT. Amino acids: CASSFEVDPDTQYF.

The chain joins TRBV5-6 to TRBJ1-6; the D gene is possibly TRBD1 (6 bases). CDR1 is SGHDT and CDR2 is YYEEEE in the germline V gene. Between the trimmed V and J ends, which lost 3 bases and 10 bases, there was a span of 17 bases. CDR3 length: 15 residues. CDR3 in DNA: TGTGCCAGCAGCTACTCCTGGGCAGGGGAATCACCCCTCCACTTT. This encodes CASSYSWAGESPLHF.

V usage is TRBV5-1 and J usage is TRBJ2-1; TRBD2 agrees at 7 bases. The CDR3 sequence is 17 residues long. Trimming cost V 0 bases and J 1 base; bases outside gene matches: 7. Germline loops: CDR1 SGHRS, CDR2 YFSETQ. The CDR3 spells CASSLDPAGYSYNEQFF. In DNA form, the CDR3 reads TGCGCCAGCAGCTTGGACCCAGCGGGATATTCCTACAATGAGCAGTTCTTC.

V gene TRBV19 combines with J gene TRBJ1-5; D is unclear. This CDR3 is built from 15 residues. V lost 3 bases to trimming and J lost 6 bases, with 15 bases between them. Germline lookup yields CDR1 LNHDA and CDR2 SQIVND (reference sequence). CDR3 bases: TGTGCCAGTAGTATGAGTTGGGGATCCGGTCAGCCCCAGCATTTT. Translation gives CASSMSWGSGQPQHF.

The chain recombines TRBV27 with TRBJ1-1, with D possibly matching TRBD1 (6 bases). Germline V lookup: CDR1 MNHEY, CDR2 SMNVEV (reference sequence). Trimming pared 2 bases from V and 4 bases from J, leaving 17 bases between. The CDR3 is 16 residues long. This CDR3 reads CASSLIGLGGTTEAFF. The CDR3 nucleotides are TGTGCCAGCAGTTTAATTGGGTTAGGGGGTACCACTGAAGCTTTCTTT.

This clone has just one count. J is TRBJ1-1 and V is TRBV27, with 8 bases identical to TRBD1. Per the germline V gene, CDR1 is MNHEY and CDR2 is SMNVEV (reference sequence). The CDR3 contains 14 residues. V shed 5 bases and J 7 bases; nucleotides not matched to a gene: 9. The CDR3: CASSRTGSFGEAFF. CDR3 in DNA: TGTGCCAGCAGTAGGACAGGGAGTTTTGGTGAAGCTTTCTTT.

This clone was recorded a few times. The rearrangement joins TRBV5-4 to TRBJ2-5; D remains ambiguous. The CDR3 covers 13 residues. Germline assignment: CDR1 SGHNT and CDR2 YYREEE (reference sequence). Trimming took 0 bases from V and 5 from J, leaving 8 bases between them. This chain's CDR3 is CASSLELQETQYF. CDR3 sequence (DNA): TGTGCCAGCAGCTTGGAACTTCAGGAGACCCAGTACTTC.

The chain links TRBV9 to TRBJ2-1; 7 nucleotides agree with TRBD1. J gave up 3 bases and V 4 bases, and 4 bases lay outside the gene matches. The CDR3 has 14 residues. Looked up from germline, CDR1 is SGDLS and CDR2 is YYNGEE. The CDR3 bases are TGTGCCAGCAGCTTTCGGACAGGCTACAATGAGCAGTTCTTC. Encoded protein: CASSFRTGYNEQFF.

The chain employs TRBV6-5 and TRBJ1-2, with 7 bases matching TRBD1. The CDR3 is 15 residues long. The germline V gene encodes CDR1 MNHEY and CDR2 SVGAGI. V lost 5 bases, J lost 3 bases, and 9 bases stayed unmatched. The CDR3 here is CASSHGTGDDYGYTF. In nucleotides, the CDR3 is TGTGCCAGCAGTCATGGAACAGGGGATGACTATGGCTACACCTTC.

This rearrangement joins TRBV19 to TRBJ1-5; D gene unclear. V lost 3 bases to trimming and J lost 7 bases, with 16 bases between them. In germline, CDR1 is LNHDA, CDR2 SQIVND (reference sequence). This CDR3 is built from 15 residues. CDR3 in DNA: TGTGCCAGTAGTATTAGGCGGGAAGCACGACAGCCCCAGCATTTT. As protein: CASSIRREARQPQHF.